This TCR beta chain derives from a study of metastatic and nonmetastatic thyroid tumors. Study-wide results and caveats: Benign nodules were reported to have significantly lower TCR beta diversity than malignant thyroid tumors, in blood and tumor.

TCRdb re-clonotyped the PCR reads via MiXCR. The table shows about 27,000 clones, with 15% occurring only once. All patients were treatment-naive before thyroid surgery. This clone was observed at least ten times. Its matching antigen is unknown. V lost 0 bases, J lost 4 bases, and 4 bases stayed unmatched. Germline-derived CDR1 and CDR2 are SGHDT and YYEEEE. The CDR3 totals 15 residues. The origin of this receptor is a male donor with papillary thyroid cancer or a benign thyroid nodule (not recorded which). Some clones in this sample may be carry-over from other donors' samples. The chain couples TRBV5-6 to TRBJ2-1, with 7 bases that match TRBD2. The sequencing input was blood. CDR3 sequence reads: CASSLGPGGYNEQFF. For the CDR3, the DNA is TGTGCCAGCAGCTTGGGACCGGGGGGATACAATGAGCAGTTCTTC.